This T cell receptor (beta chain) originates from a study of blood T cell repertoires in COVID-19. Turning to the study itself: Both acute and convalescent COVID-19 samples were obtained from the United States, Italy and Spain. T cells, B-cell-depleted T cells, or PBMCs supplied cDNA or gDNA.

Original processing notes: Nucleated cell number was recorded as an estimate derived from reference gene primer amplification. Clones were read by immunoSEQ multiplex PCR, and TCRdb kept only the in-frame ones, dropping some. That table gives V, J and clone size, and the DNA gave D and trimming. The repertoire consists of roughly 100,000 clones, with about 64% occurring once and the leading ten covering around 0.92%. This clone has only one observation. J was trimmed by 2 bases and V by 1 base; bases with no gene match: 5. The CDR3 sequence is 16 residues long. CDR1 and CDR2 from the germline V gene are LGHNA and YNFKEQ.

The V gene is TRBV4-2, the J gene TRBJ1-5, with TRBD1 matching 7 bases. The source of this sequence is a human donor with acute or convalescent COVID-19. The donor label of this sample is uncertain. Material: peripheral blood. The CDR3 DNA follows: TGTGCCAGCAGCCAAGGACAGGGAAGTCGCAATCAGCCCCAGCATTTT. Translation gives CASSQGQGSRNQPQHF.